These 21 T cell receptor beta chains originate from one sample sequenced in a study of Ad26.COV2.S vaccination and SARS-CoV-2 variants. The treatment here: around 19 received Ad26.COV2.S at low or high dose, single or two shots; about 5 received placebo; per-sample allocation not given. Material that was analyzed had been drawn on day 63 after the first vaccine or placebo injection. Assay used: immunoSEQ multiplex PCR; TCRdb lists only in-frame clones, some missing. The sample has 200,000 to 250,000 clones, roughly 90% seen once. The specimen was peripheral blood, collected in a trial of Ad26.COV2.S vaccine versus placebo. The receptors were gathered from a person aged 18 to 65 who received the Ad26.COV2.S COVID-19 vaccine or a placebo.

The CDR3 DNA follows: TGTGCCAGCAGGCCTCCGGGACAGGGGTGGAATGAGCAGTTCTTC. Its translation: CASRPPGQGWNEQFF. The genes are TRBV7-2 and TRBJ2-1; the match to TRBD1 covers 10 bases. The length of the CDR3 is 15 residues. Unmatched junction bases numbered 9, after V lost 6 bases and J lost 7 bases. Germline-derived CDR1 and CDR2 are SGHTA and FQGNSA.

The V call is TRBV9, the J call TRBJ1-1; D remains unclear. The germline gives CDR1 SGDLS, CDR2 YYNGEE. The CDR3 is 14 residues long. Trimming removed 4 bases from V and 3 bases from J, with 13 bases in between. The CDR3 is CASSPPVDDTEAFF. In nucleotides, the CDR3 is TGTGCCAGCAGCCCCCCGGTTGACGACACTGAAGCTTTCTTT.

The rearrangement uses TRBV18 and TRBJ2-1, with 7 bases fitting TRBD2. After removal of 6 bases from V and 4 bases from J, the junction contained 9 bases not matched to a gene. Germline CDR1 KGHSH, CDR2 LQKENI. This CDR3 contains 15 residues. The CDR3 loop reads CASSRPGLQYNEQFF. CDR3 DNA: TGTGCCAGCTCCCGACCGGGACTACAATACAATGAGCAGTTCTTC.

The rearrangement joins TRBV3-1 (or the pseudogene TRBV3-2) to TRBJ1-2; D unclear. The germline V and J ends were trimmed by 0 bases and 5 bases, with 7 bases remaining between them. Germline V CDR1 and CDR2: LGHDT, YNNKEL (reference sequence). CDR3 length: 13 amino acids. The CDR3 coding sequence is TGTGCCAGCAGCCAAGAGGGTGTATATGGCTACACCTTC. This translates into CASSQEGVYGYTF.

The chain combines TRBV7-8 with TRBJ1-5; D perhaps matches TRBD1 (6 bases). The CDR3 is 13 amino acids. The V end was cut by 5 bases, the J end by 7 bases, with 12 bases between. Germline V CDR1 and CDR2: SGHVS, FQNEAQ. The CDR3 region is CASSRTGTQPQHF. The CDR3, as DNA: TGTGCCAGCAGCCGCACAGGGACCCAGCCCCAGCATTTT.

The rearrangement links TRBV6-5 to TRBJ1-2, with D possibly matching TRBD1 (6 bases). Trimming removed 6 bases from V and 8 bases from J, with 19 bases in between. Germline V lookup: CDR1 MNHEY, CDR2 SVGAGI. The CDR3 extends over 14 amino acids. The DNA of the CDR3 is TGTGCCAGCAGCACCCCAGGGGCTTTTTGGGGCTACACCTTC. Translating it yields CASSTPGAFWGYTF.

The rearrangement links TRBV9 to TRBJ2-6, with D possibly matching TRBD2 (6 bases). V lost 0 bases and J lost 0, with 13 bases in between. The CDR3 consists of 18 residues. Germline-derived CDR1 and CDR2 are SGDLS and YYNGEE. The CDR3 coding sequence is TGTGCCAGCAGCGTAGAGGGAGGCGTCAGCTCTGGGGCCAACGTCCTGACTTTC. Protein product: CASSVEGGVSSGANVLTF.

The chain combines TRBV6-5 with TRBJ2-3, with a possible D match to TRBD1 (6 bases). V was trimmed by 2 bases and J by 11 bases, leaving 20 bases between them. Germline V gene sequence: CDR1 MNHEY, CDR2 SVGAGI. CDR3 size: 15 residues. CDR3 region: CASSYHYMVQGKQYF. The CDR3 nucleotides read TGTGCCAGCAGTTACCACTACATGGTTCAGGGGAAGCAGTATTTT.

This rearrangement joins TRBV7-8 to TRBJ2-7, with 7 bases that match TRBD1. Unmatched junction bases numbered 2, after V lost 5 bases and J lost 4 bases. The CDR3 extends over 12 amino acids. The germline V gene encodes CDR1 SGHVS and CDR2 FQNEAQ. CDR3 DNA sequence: TGTGCCAGCAGCCTGACAGGGTACGAGCAGTACTTC. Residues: CASSLTGYEQYF.

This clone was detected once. The CDR3 loop is CASSSPGQGIWGQPQHF. The CDR3 nucleotides are TGTGCCAGCAGTTCACCGGGACAGGGGATTTGGGGTCAGCCCCAGCATTTT. V and J are TRBV28 and TRBJ1-5, with TRBD1 matching over 10 bases. In germline, CDR1 is MDHEN, CDR2 SYDVKM. Trimming took 4 bases from V and 6 from J; bases not matched to a gene: 12. The CDR3 loop spans 17 amino acids.

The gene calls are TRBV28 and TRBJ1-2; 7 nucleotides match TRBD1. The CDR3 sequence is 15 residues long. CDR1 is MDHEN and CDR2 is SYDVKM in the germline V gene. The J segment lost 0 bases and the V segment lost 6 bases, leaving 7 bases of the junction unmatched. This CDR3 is CASSLSGTANYGYTF. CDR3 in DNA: TGTGCCAGCAGCCTGTCCGGGACAGCTAACTATGGCTACACCTTC.

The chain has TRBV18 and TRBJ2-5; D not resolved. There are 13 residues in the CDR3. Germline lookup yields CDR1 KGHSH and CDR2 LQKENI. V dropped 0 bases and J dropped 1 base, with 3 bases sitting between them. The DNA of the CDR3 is TGTGCCAGCTCACCACCTAGCCAAGAGACCCAGTACTTC. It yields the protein CASSPPSQETQYF.

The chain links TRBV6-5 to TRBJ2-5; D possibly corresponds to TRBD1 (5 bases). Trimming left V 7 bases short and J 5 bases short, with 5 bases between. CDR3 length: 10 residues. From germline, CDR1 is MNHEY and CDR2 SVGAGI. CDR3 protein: CASTGETQYF. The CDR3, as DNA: TGTGCCAGCACAGGGGAGACCCAGTACTTC.

As DNA, the CDR3 is TGCGCCAGCAGCCAACGGCAGGGAAATCGATGGGGCCCTAACACCGGGGAGCTGTTTTTT. Translated: CASSQRQGNRWGPNTGELFF. The chain links TRBV4-1 to TRBJ2-2, with D possibly matching TRBD1 (5 bases). Trimming pared 2 bases from V and 2 bases from J, leaving 24 bases between. The CDR3 totals 20 residues. CDR1 and CDR2 from the germline V gene are MGHRA and YSYEKL.

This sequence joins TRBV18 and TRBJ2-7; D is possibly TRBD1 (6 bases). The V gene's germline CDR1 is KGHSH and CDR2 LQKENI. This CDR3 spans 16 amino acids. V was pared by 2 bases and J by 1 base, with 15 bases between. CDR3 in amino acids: CASSPGGHSTSYEQYF. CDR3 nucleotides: TGTGCCAGCTCACCAGGGGGACATTCGACGTCCTACGAGCAGTACTTC.

This chain's CDR3 is CASSPPTSGEQYF. The CDR3 DNA sequence: TGTGCCAGCAGTCCCCCGACTAGCGGTGAGCAGTACTTC. V usage is TRBV12-3 or TRBV12-4 and J usage is TRBJ2-7; TRBD2 aligns across 9 bases. This CDR3 region has 13 residues. The V and J ends lost 5 bases and 7 bases, in that order; junction bases with no gene match: 6.

The CDR3 nucleotides are TGTGCCAGCAGCCAACGTGCGGGCACCGGGGAGCTGTTTTTT. Translation: CASSQRAGTGELFF. The chain links TRBV14 to TRBJ2-2; a possible D gene is TRBD2 (5 bases). Between the trimmed V and J ends, which lost 2 bases and 4 bases, there was a span of 8 bases. This CDR3 is 14 amino acids long. Germline loops: CDR1 SGHDN, CDR2 FVKESK.

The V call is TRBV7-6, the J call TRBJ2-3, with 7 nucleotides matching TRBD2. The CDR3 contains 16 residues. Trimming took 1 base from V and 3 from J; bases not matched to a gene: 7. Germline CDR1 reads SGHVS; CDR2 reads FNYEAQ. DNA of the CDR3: TGTGCCAGCAGCTTAGGGGGCGGGAGCGTAACAGATACGCAGTATTTT. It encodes CASSLGGGSVTDTQYF.

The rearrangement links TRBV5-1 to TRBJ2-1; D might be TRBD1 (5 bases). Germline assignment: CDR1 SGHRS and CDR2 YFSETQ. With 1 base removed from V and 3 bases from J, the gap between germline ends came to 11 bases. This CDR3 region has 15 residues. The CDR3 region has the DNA TGCGCCAGCAGCTTGTCCCAGGGCCTCTACAATGAGCAGTTCTTC. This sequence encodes CASSLSQGLYNEQFF. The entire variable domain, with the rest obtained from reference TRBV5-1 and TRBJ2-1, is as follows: KAGVTQTPRYLIKTRGQQVTLSCSPISGHRSVSWYQQTPGQGLQFLFEYFSETQRNKGNFPGRFSGRQFSNSRSEMNVSTLELGDSALYLCASSLSQGLYNEQFFGPGTRLTVL.

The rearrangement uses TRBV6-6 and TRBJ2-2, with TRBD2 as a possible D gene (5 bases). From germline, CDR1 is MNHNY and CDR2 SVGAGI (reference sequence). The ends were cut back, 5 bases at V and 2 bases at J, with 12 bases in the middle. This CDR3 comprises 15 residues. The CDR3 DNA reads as TGTGCCAGCAGTCCAGACCCGGGAAACACCGGGGAGCTGTTTTTT. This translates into CASSPDPGNTGELFF.

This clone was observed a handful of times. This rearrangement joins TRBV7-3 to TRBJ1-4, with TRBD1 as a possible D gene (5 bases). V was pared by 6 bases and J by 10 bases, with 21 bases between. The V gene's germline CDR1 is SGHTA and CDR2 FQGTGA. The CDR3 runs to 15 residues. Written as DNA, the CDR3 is TGTGCCAGCAGTCAAAAGGAAGGGGTAATAGGAAAACTGTTTTTT. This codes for CASSQKEGVIGKLFF.